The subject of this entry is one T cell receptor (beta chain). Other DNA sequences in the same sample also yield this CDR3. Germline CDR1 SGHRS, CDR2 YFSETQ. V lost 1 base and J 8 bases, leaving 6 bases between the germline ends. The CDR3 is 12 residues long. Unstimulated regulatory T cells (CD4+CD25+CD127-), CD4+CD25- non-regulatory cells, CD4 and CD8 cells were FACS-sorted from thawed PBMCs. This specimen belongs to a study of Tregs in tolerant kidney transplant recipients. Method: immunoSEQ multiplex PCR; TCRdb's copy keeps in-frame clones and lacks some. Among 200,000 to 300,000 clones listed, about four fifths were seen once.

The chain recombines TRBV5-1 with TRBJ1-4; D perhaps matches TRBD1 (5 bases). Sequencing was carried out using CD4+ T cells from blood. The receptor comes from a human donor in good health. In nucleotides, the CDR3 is TGCGCCAGCAGCTTGCCAGGGGAAAAACTGTTTTTT. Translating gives CASSLPGEKLFF.